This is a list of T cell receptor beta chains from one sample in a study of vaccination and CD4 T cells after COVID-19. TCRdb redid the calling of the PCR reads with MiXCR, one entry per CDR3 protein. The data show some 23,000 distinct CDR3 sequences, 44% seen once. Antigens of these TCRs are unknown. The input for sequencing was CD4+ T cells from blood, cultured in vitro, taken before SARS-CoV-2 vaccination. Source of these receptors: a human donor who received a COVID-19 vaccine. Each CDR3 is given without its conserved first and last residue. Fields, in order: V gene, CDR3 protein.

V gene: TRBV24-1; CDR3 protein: ATSSPGGVSTDTQY
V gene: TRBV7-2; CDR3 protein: ASSSPRGANPWEQY
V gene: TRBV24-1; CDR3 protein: ATSDPASSGASTDTQY
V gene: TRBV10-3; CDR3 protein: AISETDSGNTIY
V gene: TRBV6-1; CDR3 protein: ASSEVGQTEAF
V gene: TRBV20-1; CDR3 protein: SAGLGTGSFSGEAF
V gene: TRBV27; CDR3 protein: ASSPTGPWRETQY
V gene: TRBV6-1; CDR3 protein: ASRTAESPYGYT
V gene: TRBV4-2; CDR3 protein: ASSQDKASTGELF
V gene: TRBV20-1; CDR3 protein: SASVREQGAPGYT
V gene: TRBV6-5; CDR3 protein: ASSWTGQGAYHGYT
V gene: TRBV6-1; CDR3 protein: ASSAGGYGYT
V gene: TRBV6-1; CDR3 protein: ASRQGNYGYT
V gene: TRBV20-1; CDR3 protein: SAITTGETQY
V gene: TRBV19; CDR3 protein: ASSNQGSGYT
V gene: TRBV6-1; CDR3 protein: ASRRGAEAF
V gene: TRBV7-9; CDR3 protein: ASSLRGDEQF
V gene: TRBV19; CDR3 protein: ASSSTGHSPLH
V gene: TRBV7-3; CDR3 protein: ASSRSWGETQY
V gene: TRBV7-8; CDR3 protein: ASSLVRGSNQPQH
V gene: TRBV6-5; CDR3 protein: ASSWTVGQGNEAF
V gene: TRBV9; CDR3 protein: ASSLGTGGSYGYT
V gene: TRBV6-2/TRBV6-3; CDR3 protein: ASGGEQY
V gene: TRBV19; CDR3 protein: ASSIGTQNYGYT
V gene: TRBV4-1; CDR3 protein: ASSQEPGGLNEQY
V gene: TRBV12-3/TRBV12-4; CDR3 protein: ASSRTGIPETQY
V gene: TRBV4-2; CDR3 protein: ASSQELTNTEAF
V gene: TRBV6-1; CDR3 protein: ASSQMQGARSGGYT
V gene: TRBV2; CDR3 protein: ASRAGGRGYT
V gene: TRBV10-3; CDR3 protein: ASRPLAENTGELF
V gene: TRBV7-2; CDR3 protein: ASSSGRSSGGETQY
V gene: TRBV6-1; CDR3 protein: ASGTSGGYNEQF
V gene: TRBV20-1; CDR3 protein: SARGDRGGTYEQY
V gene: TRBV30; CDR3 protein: AWRRGGSDGYT
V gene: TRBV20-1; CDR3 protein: SASAGSTDTQY
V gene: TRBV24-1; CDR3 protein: ATSDREFGQVNTGELF
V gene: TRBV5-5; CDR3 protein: ASSPVERAGLWTEAF
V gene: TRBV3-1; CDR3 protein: ASSRGQETQY
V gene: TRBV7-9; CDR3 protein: ASSSSTEPYEQY
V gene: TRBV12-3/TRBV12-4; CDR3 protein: ASTLTMSLNEQF
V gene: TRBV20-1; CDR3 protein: SAQRTGANVLT
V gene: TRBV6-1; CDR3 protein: ASKAGIDTQY
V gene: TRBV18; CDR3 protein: ASSPLLSSYEQY
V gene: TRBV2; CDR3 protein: ASSAEAPYEQY
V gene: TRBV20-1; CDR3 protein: SAREGTIGFYNSPLH
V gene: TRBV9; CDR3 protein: ASSPGGRDEKLF
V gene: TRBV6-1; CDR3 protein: ASSRDDRTSNEKLF
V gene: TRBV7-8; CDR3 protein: ASRKSRGHYEQY
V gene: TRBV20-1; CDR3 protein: SASKSGGVRNEQF
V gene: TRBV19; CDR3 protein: ASSPRSGTGETGSPLH
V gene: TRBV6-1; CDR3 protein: ASTGQVLSAPLH
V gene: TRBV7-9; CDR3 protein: ASSLVVGLGEQY
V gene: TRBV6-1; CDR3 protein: ASVRDRVDVSNQPQH
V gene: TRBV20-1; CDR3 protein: SASPESYEQY
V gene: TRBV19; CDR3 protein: ASSVAGGQETQY
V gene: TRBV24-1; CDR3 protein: ATSEGTSYGELF
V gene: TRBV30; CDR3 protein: AWSVLMNTEAF